The sequence of this T cell receptor (beta chain) was determined in a study of molecular identifiers for immune sequencing clone quantification. Germline-derived CDR1 and CDR2 are SEHNR and FQNEAQ (reference sequence). The V end was cut by 5 bases, the J end by 3 bases, with 20 bases between. This CDR3 is 17 amino acids long. This clonotype was counted ten times or more. MiXCR, run by TCRdb on the PCR reads, gives a single entry per CDR3 protein. The table shows some 580,000 distinct CDR3 sequences, with around 25% occurring only once. Sorting defined naive CD8 T cells as CD8+CD4-CCR7+CD45RA+. The rearrangement joins TRBV7-9 to TRBJ2-1, with a possible D match to TRBD2 (5 bases). The material sequenced was naive CD8+ T cells from blood, with Jurkat cell RNA spiked in. This sample's subset: FACS-sorted CD8+CD4-CCR7+CD45RA+ naive T cells. This TCR was sampled from a human donor in good health. Some libraries in this study had Jurkat cell RNA spiked in. CDR3 in DNA: TGTGCCAGCAGCCCAAGGGCGTCGAGGGCAAACTACAATGAGCAGTTCTTC. It specifies CASSPRASRANYNEQFF. The complete variable domain, with remaining parts taken from reference TRBV7-9 and TRBJ2-1, reads DTGVSQNPRHKITKRGQNVTFRCDPISEHNRLYWYRQTLGQGPEFLTYFQNEAQLEKSRLLSDRFSAERPKGSFSTLEIQRTEQGDSAMYLCASSPRASRANYNEQFFGPGTRLTVL.